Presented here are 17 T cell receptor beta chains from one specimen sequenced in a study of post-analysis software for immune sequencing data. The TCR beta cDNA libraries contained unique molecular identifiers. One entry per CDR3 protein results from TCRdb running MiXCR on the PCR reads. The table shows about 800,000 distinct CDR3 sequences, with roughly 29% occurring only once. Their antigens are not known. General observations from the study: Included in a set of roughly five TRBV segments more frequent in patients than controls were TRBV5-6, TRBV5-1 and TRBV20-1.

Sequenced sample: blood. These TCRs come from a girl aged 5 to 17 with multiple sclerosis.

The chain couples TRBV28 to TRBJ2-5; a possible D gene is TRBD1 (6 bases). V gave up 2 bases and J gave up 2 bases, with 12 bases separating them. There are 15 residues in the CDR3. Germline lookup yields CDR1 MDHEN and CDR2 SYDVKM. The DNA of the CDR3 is TGTGCCAGCAGTTTAGTCCGGGACACACAAGAGACCCAGTACTTC. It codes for CASSLVRDTQETQYF.

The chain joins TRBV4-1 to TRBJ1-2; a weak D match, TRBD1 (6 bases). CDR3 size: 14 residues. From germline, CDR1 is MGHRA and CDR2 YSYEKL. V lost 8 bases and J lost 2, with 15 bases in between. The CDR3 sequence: CASALDSSNYGYTF. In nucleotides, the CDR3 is TGCGCCAGCGCACTGGACAGCTCCAACTATGGCTACACCTTC.

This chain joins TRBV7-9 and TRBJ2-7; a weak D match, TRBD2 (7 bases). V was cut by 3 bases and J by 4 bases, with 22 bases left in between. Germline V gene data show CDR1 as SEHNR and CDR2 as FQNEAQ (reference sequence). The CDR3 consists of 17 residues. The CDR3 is CASSFIRQGGVGYEQYF. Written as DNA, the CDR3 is TGTGCCAGCAGCTTTATTCGCCAAGGGGGGGTGGGATACGAGCAGTACTTC.

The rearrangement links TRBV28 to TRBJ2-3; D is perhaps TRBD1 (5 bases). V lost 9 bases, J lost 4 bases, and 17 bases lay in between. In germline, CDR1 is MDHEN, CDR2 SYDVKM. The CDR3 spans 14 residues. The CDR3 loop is CASYSGKEADTQYF. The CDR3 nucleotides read TGTGCCAGTTATTCAGGGAAAGAGGCAGATACGCAGTATTTT.

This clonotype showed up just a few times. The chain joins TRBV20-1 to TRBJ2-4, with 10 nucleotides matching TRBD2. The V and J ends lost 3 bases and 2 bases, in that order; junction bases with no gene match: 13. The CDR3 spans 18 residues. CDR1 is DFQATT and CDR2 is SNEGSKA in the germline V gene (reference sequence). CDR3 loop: CSASLRLAGDGSKNIQYF. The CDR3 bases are TGCAGTGCTAGTCTTCGGCTAGCGGGAGATGGGTCCAAAAACATTCAGTACTTC.

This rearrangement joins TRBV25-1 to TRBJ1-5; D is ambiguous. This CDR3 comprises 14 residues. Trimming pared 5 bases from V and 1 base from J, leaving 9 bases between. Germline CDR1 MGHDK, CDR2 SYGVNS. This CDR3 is CASSLGWSNQPQHF. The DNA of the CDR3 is TGTGCCAGCAGTCTCGGGTGGAGCAATCAGCCCCAGCATTTT. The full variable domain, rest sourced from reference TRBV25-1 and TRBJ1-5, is EADIYQTPRYLVIGTGKKITLECSQTMGHDKMYWYQQDPGMELHLIHYSYGVNSTEKGDLSSESTVSRIRTEHFPLTLESARPSHTSQYLCASSLGWSNQPQHFGDGTRLSIL.

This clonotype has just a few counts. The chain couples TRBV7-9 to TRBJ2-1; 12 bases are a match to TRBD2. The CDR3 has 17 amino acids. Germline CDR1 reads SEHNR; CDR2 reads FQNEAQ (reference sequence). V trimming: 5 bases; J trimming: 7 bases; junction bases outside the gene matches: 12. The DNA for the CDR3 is TGTGCCAGCAGCGACAGACTTACGACTAGCGGGAGTAATGAGCAGTTCTTC. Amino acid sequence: CASSDRLTTSGSNEQFF.

In DNA, the CDR3 is TGTGCCAGCAGTTGGATTCCGGGCGGGCCTTACAATGAGCAGTTCTTC. Amino acids: CASSWIPGGPYNEQFF. The chain employs TRBV2 and TRBJ2-1, with a weak D call TRBD2 (5 bases). V dropped 5 bases and J dropped 4 bases, with 18 bases sitting between them. The CDR3 spans 16 residues. Germline V CDR1 and CDR2: SNHLY, FYNNEI.

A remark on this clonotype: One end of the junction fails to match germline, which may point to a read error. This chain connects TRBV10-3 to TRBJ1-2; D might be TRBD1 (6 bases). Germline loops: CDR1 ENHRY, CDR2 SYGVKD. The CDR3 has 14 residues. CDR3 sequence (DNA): TGTGCCATCGGTGACCCCCACAGGGAATATGGCTACACCTTC. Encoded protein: CAIGDPHREYGYTF.

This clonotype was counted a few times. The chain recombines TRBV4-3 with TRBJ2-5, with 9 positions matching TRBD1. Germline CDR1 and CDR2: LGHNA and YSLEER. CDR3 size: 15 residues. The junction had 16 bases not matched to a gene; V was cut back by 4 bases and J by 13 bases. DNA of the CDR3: TGCGCCAGCAGCCCTATGCGGACAGGGGAGGACGAGCGGTACTTC. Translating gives CASSPMRTGEDERYF.

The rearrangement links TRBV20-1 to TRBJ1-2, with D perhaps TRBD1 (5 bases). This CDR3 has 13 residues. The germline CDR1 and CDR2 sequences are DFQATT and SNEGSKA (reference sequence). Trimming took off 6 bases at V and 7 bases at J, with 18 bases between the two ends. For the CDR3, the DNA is TGCAGTGCGGGGGGGACGGCGATTTTTGGCTACACCTTC. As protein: CSAGGTAIFGYTF.

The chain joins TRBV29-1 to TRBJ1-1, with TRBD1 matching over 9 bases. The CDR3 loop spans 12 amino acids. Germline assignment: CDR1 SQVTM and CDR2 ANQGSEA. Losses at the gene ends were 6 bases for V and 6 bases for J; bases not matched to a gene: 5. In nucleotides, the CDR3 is TGCAGCGTCCGACAGGGGGATGCTGAAGCTTTCTTT. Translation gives CSVRQGDAEAFF.

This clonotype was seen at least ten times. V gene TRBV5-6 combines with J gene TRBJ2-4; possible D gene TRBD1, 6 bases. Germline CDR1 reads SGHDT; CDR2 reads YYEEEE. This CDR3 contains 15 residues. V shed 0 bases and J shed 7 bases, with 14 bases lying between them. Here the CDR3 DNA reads TGTGCCAGCAGCTTGGTGTCAGGGGTCGAGAACATTCAGTACTTC. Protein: CASSLVSGVENIQYF. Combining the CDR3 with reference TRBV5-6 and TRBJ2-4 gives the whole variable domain DAGVTQSPTHLIKTRGQQVTLRCSPKSGHDTVSWYQQALGQGPQFIFQYYEEEERQRGNFPDRFSGHQFPNYSSELNVNALLLGDSALYLCASSLVSGVENIQYFGAGTRLSVL.

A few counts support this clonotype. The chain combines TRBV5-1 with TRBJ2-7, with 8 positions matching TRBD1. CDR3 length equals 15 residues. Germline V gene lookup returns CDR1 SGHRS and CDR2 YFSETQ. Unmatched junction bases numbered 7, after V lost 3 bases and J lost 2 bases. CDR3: CASSWGTGYPYEQYF. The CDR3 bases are TGCGCCAGCAGCTGGGGGACAGGCTACCCCTACGAGCAGTACTTC.

The CDR3, as DNA: TGTGCCAGCAGTTTCTCCGGGACGTACCGGTCTGAGCAGTTCTTC. This encodes CASSFSGTYRSEQFF. The chain joins TRBV6-2 or TRBV6-3 to TRBJ2-1, with D perhaps matching TRBD1 or TRBD2 (5 bases each). V dropped 4 bases and J dropped 9 bases, with 19 bases sitting between them. Germline V lookup: CDR1 MNHEY, CDR2 SVGEGT. This CDR3 has 15 residues.

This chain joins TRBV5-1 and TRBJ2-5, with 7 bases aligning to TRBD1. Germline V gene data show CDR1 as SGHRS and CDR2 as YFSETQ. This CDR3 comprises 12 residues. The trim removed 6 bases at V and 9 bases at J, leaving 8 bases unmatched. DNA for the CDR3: TGCGCCAGCACCCCAGGGGGATTGGCCCAGTACTTC. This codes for CASTPGGLAQYF.

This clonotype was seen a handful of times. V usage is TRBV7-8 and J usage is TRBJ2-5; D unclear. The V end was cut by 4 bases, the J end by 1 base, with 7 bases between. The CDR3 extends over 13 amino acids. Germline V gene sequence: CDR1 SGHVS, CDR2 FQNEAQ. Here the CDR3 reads CASSWRLQETQYF. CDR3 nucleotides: TGTGCCAGCAGCTGGCGGCTCCAAGAGACCCAGTACTTC.